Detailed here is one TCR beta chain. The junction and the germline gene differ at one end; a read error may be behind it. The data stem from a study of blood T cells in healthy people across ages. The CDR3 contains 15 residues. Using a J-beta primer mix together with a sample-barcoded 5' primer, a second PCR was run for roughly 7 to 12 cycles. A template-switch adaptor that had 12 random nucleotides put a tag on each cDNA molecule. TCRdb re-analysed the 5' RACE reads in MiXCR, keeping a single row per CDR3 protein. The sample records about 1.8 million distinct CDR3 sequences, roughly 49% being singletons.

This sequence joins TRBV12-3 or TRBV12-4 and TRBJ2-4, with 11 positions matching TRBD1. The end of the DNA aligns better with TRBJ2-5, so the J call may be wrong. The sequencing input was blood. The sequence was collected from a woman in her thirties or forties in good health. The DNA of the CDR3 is TGTGCCAGCAGTCTAGCCGGACAGGGGGCACAGACCCAGTACTTC. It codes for CASSLAGQGAQTQYF.